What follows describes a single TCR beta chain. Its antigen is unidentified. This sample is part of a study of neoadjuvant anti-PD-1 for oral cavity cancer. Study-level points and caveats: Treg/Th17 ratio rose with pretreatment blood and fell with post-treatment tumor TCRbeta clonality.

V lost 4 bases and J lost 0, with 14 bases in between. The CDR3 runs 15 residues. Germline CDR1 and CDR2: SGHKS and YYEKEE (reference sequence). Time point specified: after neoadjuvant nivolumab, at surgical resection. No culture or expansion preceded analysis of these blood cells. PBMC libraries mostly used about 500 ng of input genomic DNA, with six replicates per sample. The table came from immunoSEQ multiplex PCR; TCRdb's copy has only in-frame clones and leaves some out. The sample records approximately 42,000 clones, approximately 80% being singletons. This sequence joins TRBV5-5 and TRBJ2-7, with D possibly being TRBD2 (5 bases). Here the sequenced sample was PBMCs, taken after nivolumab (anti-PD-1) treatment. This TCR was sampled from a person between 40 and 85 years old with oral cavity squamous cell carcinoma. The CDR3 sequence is CASSPTGDRSYEQYF. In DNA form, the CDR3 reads TGTGCCAGCAGCCCGACCGGGGATCGCTCCTACGAGCAGTACTTC.